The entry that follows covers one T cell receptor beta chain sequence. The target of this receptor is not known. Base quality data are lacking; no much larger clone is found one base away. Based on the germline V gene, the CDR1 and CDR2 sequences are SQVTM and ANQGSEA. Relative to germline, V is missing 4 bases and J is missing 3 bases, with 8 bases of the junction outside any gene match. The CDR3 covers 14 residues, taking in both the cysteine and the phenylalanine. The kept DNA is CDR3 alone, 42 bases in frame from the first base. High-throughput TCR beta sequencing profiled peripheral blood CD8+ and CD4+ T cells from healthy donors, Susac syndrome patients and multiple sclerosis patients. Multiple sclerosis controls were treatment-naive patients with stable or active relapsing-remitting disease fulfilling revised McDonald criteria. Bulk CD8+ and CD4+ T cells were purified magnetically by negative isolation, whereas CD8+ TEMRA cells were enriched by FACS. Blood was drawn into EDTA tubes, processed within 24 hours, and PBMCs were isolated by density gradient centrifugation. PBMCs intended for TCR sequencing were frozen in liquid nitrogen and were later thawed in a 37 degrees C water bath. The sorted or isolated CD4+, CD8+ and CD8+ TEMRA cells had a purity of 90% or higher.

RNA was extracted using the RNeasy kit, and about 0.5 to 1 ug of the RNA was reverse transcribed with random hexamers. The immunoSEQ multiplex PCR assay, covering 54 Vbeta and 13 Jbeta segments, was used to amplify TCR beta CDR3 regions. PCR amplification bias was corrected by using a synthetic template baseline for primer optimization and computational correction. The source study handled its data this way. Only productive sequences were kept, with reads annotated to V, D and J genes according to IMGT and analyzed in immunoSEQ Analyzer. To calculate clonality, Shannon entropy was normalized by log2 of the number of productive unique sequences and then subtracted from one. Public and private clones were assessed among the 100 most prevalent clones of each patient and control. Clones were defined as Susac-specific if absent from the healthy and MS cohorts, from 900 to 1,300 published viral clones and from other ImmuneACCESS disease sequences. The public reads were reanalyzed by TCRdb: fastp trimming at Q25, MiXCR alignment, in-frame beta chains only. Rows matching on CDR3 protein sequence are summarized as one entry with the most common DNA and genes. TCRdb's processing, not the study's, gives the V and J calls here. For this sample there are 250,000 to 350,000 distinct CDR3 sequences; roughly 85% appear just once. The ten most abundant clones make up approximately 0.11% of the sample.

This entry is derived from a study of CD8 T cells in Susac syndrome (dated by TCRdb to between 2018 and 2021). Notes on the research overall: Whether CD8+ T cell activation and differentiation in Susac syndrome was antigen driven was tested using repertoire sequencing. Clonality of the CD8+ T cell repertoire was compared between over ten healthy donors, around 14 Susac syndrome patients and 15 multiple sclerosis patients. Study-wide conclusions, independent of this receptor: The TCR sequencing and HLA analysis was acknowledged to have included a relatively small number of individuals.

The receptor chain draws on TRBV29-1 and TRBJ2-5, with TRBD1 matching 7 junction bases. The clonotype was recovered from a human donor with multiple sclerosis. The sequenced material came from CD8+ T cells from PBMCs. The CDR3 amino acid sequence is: CSVARDSAKETQYF. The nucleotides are TGCAGCGTTGCCCGGGACAGCGCCAAAGAGACCCAGTACTTC. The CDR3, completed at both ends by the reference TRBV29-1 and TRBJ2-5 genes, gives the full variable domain SAVISQKPSRDICQRGTSLTIQCQVDSQVTMMFWYRQQPGQSLTLIATANQGSEATYESGFVIDKFPISRPNLTFSTLTVSNMSPEDSSIYLCSVARDSAKETQYFGPGTRLLVL.